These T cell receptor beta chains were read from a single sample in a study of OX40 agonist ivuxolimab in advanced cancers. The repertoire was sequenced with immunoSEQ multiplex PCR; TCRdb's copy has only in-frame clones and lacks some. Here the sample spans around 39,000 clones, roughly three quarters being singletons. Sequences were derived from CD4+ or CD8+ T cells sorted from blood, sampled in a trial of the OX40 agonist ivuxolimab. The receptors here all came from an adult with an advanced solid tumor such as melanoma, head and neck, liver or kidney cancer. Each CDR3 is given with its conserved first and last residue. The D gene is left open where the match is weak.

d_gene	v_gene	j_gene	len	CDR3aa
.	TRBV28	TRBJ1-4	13	CASSSRPIEKLFF
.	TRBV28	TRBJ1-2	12	CASSLRTNGYTF
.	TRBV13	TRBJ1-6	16	CASSLGTGARNSPLHF
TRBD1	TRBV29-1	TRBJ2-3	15	CSVGGGQGPADTQYF
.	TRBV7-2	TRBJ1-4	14	CASSLVRANEKLFF
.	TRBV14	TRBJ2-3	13	CASSLELTDTQYF
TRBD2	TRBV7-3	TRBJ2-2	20	CASSLRAAGALGINTGELFF
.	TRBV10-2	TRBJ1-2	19	CASSESQYFRRGSPYGYTF
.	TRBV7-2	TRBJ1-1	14	CASSLEYGDTEAFF
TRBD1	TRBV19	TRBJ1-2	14	CASSRPGGESGYTF
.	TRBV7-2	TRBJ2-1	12	CASSRRRDEQFF
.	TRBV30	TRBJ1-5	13	CAWSEGQHQPQHF
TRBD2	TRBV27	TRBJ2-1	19	CASSLTPGTSVNSYNEQFF
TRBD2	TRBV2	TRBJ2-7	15	CASSGLAGGHWEQYF
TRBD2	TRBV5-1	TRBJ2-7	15	CASSPDPGLAVEQYF
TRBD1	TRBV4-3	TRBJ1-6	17	CASSSTGQAPYNSPLHF
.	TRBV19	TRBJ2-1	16	CASSDKGSPTYDEQFF
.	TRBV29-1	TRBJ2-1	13	CSGGPGDNNEQFF
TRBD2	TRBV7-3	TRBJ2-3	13	CASSSGLSDTQYF
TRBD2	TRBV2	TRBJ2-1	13	CASMGLAAIGQFF
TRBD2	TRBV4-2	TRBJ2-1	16	CASSQALAGHYNEQFF
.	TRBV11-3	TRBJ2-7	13	CASSSDNSYEQYF
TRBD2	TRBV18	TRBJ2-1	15	CASSLTSGDVNEQFF
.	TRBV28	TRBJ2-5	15	CASSSGGTGQETQYF
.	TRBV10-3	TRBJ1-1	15	CAISEGRGPNTEAFF
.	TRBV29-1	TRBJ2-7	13	CSVVFDSTYEQYF
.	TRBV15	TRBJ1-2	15	CATPRKEMLNYGYTF
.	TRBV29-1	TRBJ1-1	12	CSVAFLNTEAFF
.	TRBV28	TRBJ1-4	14	CASVPGQFNEKLFF
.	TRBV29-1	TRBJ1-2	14	CSAGGSPPNYGYTF
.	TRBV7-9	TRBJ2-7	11	CASSLEYEQYF
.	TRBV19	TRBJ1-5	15	CASSITGSRGQPQHF
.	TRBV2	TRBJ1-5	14	CASSDRQVNQPQHF
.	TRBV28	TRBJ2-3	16	CASSSPRGGSTDTQYF